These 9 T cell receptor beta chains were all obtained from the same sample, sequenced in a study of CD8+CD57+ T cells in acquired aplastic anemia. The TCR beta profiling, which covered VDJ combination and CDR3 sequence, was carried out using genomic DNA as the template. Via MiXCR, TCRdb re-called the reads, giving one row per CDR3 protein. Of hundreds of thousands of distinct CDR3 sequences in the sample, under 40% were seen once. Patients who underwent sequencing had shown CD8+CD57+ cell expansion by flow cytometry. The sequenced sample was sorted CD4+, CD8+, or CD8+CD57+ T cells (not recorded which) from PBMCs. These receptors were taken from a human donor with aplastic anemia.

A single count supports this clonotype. For the CDR3, the DNA is TGTGCCAGCCCACCTCAGGGGGCAGGTCAGCCCCAGCATTTT. Its protein product is CASPPQGAGQPQHF. V usage is TRBV9 and J usage is TRBJ1-5; 8 bases align to TRBD1. Germline V gives CDR1 SGDLS, CDR2 YYNGEE. V lost 7 bases and J lost 6; bases outside the gene matches: 9. The CDR3 covers 14 residues. The full variable domain, completed using reference TRBV9 and TRBJ1-5, is DSGVTQTPKHLITATGQRVTLRCSPRSGDLSVYWYQQSLDQGLQFLIQYYNGEERAKGNILERFSAQQFPDLHSELNLSSLELGDSALYFCASPPQGAGQPQHFGDGTRLSIL.

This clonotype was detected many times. CDR3 coding DNA: TGTGCCAGCAGCTCGACAGGGGGCAACTATGGCTACACCTTC. It yields the protein CASSSTGGNYGYTF. V is TRBV5-8 and J is TRBJ1-2; TRBD1 aligns across 10 bases. From germline, CDR1 is SGHTS and CDR2 YDEGEE. The V segment lost 3 bases and the J segment 2 bases; nucleotides outside the gene matches: 1. The CDR3 length is 14 residues. Combining the CDR3 with reference TRBV5-8 and TRBJ1-2 gives the whole variable domain EAGVTQSPTHLIKTRGQQATLRCSPISGHTSVYWYQQALGLGLQFLLWYDEGEERNRGNFPPRFSGRQFPNYSSELNVNALELEDSALYLCASSSTGGNYGYTFGSGTRLTVV.

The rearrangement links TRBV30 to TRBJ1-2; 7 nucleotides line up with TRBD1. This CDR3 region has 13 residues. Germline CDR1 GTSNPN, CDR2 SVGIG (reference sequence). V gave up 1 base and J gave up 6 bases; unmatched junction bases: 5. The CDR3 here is CAWSDDRDHGYTF. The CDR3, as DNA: TGTGCCTGGAGTGACGACAGGGACCATGGCTACACCTTC.

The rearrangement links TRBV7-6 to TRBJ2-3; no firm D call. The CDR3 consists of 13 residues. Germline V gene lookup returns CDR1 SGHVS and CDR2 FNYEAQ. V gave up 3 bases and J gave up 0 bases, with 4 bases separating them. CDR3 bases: TGTGCCAGCAGCTTCTACAGCACAGATACGCAGTATTTT. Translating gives CASSFYSTDTQYF. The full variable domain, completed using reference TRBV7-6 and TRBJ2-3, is GAGVSQSPRYKVTKRGQDVALRCDPISGHVSLYWYRQALGQGPEFLTYFNYEAQQDKSGLPNDRFSAERPEGSISTLTIQRTEQRDSAMYRCASSFYSTDTQYFGPGTRLTVL.

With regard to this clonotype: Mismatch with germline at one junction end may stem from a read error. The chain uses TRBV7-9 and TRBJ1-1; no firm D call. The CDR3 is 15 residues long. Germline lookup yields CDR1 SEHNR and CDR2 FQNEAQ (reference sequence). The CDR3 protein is CARSFKGLGNTEAFF. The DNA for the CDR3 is TGTGCCCGCAGCTTCAAGGGTCTCGGGAACACTGAAGCTTTCTTT.

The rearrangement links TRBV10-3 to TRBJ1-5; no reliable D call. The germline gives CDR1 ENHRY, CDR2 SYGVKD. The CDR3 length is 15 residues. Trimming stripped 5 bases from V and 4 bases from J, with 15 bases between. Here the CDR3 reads CAISFDGRRNQPQHF. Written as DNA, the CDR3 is TGTGCCATCAGTTTCGACGGGCGGCGGAATCAGCCCCAGCATTTT.

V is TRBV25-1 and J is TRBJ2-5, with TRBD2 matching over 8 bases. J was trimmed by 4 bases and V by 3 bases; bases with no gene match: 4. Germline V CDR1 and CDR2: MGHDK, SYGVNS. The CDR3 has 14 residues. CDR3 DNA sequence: TGTGCCAGCAGTGATGCCCTAGCGGGAGAGACCCAGTACTTC. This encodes CASSDALAGETQYF.

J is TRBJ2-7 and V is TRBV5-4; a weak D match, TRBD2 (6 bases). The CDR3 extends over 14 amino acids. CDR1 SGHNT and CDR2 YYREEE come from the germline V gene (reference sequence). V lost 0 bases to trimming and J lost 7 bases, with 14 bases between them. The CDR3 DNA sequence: TGTGCCAGCAGCTTGGTTGGAGGGTCTGGAGAGCAGTACTTC. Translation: CASSLVGGSGEQYF.

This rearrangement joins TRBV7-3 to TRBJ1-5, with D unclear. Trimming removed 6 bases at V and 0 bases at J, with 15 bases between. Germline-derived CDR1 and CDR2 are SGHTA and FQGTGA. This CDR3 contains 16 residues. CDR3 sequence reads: CASRLRAADSNQPQHF. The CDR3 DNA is TGTGCCAGCAGACTACGGGCAGCCGATAGCAATCAGCCCCAGCATTTT.